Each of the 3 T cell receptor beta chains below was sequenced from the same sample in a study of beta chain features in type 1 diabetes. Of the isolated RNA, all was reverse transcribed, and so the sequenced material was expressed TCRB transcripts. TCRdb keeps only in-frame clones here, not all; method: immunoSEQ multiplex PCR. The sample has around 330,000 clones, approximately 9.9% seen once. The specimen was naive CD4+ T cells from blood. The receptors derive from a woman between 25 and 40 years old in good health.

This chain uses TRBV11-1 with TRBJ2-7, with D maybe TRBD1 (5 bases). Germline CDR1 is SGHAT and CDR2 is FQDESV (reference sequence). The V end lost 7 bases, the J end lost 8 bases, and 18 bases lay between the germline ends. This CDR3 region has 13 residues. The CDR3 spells CASTGNRPTQQYF. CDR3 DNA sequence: TGTGCCAGCACAGGGAACCGTCCTACGCAGCAGTACTTC.

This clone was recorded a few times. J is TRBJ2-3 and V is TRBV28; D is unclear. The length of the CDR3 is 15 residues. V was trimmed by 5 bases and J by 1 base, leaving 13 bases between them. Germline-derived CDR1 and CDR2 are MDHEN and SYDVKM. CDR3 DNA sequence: TGTGCCAGCAGTATGCAAGGCGGAGGCACAGATACGCAGTATTTT. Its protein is CASSMQGGGTDTQYF.

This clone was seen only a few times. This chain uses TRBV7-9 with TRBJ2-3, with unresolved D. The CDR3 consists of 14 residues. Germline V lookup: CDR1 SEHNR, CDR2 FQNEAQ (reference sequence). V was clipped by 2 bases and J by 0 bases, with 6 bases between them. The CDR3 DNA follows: TGTGCCAGCAGCTTAACCCGGAGCACAGATACGCAGTATTTT. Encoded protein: CASSLTRSTDTQYF.